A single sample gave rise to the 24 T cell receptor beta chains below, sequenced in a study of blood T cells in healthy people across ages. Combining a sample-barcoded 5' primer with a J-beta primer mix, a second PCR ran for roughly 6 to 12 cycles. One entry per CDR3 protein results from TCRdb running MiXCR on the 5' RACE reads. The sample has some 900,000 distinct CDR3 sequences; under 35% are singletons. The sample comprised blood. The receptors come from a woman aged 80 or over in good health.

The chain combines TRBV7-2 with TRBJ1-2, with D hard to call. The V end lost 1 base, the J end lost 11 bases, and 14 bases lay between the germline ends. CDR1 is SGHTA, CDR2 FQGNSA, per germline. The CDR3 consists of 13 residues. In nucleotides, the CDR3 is TGTGCCAGCAGCTTAGTAGGGAATAGTGGTTACACCTTC. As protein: CASSLVGNSGYTF.

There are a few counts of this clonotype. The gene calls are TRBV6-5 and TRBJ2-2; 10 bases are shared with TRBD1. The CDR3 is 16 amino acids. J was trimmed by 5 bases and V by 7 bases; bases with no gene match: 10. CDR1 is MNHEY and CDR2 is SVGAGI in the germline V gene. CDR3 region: CASTSPRTGGTGELFF. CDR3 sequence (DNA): TGTGCCAGCACCTCCCCCCGGACAGGGGGTACCGGGGAGCTGTTTTTT.

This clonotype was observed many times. The CDR3 sequence is CSARGGGGEEQYF. CDR3 in DNA: TGCAGCGCCAGGGGCGGTGGGGGGGAAGAGCAGTACTTC. This chain connects TRBV29-1 to TRBJ2-7, with D tentatively TRBD2 (7 bases). Per the germline V gene, CDR1 is SQVTM and CDR2 is ANQGSEA. This CDR3 spans 13 amino acids. The V and J ends lost 7 bases and 7 bases respectively, with 20 bases between them.

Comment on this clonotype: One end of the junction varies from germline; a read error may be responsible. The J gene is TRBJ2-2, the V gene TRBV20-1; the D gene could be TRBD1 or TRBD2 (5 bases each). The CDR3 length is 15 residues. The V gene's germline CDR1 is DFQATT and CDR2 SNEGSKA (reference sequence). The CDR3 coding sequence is TGCAGTGTACTATTCGGGACCGCGAACATCGGGGAGCTGTTTTTT. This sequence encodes CSVLFGTANIGELFF.

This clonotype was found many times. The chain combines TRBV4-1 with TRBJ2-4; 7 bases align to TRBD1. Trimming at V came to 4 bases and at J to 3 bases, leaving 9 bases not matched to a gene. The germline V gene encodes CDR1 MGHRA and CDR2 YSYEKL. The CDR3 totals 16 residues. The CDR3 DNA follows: TGCGCCAGCAGCCCAATGACAGGGTTCGGCAAAAACATTCAGTACTTC. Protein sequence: CASSPMTGFGKNIQYF.

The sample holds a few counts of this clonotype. CDR3 DNA sequence: TGTGCCAGCAGCCCCAGAGGGCTAGCGGGAGGTAGGGGCAATGAGCAGTTCTTC. Protein sequence: CASSPRGLAGGRGNEQFF. This chain uses TRBV11-1 with TRBJ2-1; 11 nucleotides align to TRBD2. Germline assignment: CDR1 SGHAT and CDR2 FQDESV (reference sequence). J was trimmed by 6 bases and V by 5 bases; bases with no gene match: 15. CDR3 size: 18 residues. The variable domain in full, with the rest retrieved from reference TRBV11-1 and TRBJ2-1, is EAEVAQSPRYKITEKSQAVAFWCDPISGHATLYWYRQILGQGPELLVQFQDESVVDDSQLPKDRFSAERLKGVDSTLKIQPAELGDSAMYLCASSPRGLAGGRGNEQFFGPGTRLTVL.

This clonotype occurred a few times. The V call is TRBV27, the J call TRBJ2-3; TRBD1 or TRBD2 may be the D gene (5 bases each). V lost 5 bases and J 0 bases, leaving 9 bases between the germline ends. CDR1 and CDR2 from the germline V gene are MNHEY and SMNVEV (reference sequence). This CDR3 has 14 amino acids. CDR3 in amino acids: CASSIGTSTDTQYF. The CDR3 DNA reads TGTGCCAGCAGTATAGGGACGAGCACAGATACGCAGTATTTT.

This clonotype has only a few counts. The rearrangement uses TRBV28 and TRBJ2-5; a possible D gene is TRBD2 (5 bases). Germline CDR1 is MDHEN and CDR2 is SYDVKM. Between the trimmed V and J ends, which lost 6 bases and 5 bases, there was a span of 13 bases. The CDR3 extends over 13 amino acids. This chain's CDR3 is CASSPRDTETQYF. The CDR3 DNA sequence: TGTGCCAGCAGCCCGAGGGATACTGAGACCCAGTACTTC.

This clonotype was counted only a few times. The CDR3 here is CASSVASPSLSNYGYTF. In DNA form, the CDR3 reads TGTGCCAGCAGCGTAGCAAGCCCCAGTCTTTCTAACTATGGCTACACCTTC. This chain joins TRBV9 and TRBJ1-2, with unresolved D. The germline V gene encodes CDR1 SGDLS and CDR2 YYNGEE. The CDR3 loop spans 17 amino acids. V was cut by 0 bases and J by 0 bases, with 15 bases left in between.

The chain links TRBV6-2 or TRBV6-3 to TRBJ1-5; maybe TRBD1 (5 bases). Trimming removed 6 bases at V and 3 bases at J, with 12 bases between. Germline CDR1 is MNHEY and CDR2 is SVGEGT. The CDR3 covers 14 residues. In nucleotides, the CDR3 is TGTGCCAGCAGGCCCTCAGGGAACAATCAGCCCCAGCATTTT. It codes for CASRPSGNNQPQHF.

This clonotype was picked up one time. CDR3 loop: CASSLTSGTDVQYF. For the CDR3, the DNA is TGTGCCAGCAGTTTAACTAGCGGAACAGATGTGCAGTATTTT. The chain carries TRBV12-3 or TRBV12-4 and TRBJ2-3; 8 positions agree with TRBD2. The CDR3 totals 14 residues. Losses at the gene ends were 2 bases for V and 11 bases for J; bases not matched to a gene: 9.

This chain's CDR3 is CATRRDSRETQYF. As DNA, the CDR3 is TGTGCCACTCGAAGGGACAGTCGGGAGACCCAGTACTTC. The J gene is TRBJ2-7, the V gene TRBV19; 7 bases align to TRBD1. The J call is doubtful: the DNA matches TRBJ2-5 better. The CDR3 has 13 amino acids. The germline V gene encodes CDR1 LNHDA and CDR2 SQIVND (reference sequence).

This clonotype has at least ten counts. In nucleotides, the CDR3 is TGCGCCAGCAGCCGTTCACCGGGACAGGGCGCAGACACAGCCAAAAACATTCAGTACTTC. Translated: CASSRSPGQGADTAKNIQYF. This chain connects TRBV5-1 to TRBJ2-4; TRBD1 matches 9 bases. The CDR3 totals 20 residues. CDR1 is SGHRS and CDR2 is YFSETQ in the germline V gene. V was clipped by 4 bases and J by 0 bases; unmatched bases: 17.

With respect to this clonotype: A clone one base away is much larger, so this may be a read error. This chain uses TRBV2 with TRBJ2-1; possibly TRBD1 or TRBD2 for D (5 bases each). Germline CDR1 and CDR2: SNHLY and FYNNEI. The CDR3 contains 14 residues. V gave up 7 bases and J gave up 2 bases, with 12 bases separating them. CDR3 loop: CASTRDGAYNEQFF. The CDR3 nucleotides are TGTGCCAGCACCCGGGACGGGGCCTACAATGAGCAGTTCTTC.

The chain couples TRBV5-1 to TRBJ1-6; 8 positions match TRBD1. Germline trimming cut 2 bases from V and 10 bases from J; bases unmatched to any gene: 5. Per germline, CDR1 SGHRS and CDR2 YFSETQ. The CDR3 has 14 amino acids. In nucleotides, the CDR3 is TGCGCCAGCAGCTTCGGACAGGGAGGATCACCCCTCCACTTT. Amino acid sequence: CASSFGQGGSPLHF.

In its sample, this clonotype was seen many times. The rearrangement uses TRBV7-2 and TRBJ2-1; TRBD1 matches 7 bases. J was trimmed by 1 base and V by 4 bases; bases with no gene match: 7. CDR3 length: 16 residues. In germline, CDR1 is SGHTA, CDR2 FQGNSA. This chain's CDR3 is CASSYTGVWSYNEQFF. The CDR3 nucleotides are TGTGCCAGCAGCTACACAGGGGTTTGGTCCTACAATGAGCAGTTCTTC. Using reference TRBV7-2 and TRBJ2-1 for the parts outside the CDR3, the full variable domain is GAGVSQSPSNKVTEKGKDVELRCDPISGHTALYWYRQSLGQGLEFLIYFQGNSAPDKSGLPSDRFSAERTGGSVSTLTIQRTQQEDSAVYLCASSYTGVWSYNEQFFGPGTRLTVL.

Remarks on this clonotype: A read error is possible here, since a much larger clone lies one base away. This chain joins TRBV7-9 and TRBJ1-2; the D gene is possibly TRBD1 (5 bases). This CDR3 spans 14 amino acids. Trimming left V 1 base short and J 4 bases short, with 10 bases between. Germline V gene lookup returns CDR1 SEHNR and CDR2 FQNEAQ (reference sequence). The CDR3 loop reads CASSLGDARYGYTF. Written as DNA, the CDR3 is TGTGCCAGCAGCTTAGGGGACGCCCGCTATGGCTACACCTTC.

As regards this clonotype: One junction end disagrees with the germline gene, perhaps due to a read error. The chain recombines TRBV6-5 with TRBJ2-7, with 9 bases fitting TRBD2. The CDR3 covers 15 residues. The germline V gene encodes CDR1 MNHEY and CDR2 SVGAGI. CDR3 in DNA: TGTGCCAGCAGCCAGAGCGGGGGGATGTCCAATGAGCGGTACTTC. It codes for CASSQSGGMSNERYF.

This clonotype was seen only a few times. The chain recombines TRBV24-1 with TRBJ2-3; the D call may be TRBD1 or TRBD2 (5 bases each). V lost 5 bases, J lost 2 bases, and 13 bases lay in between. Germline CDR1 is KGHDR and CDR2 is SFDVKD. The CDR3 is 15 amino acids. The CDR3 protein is CATSAEDIVTDTQYF. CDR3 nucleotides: TGTGCCACCAGTGCGGAGGACATCGTCACAGATACGCAGTATTTT.

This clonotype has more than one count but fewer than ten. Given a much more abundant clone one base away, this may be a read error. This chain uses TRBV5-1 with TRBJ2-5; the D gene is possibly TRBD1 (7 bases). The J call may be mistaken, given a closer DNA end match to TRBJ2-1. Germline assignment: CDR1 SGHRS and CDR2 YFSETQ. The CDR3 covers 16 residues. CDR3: CASSLAAGGLGETQFF. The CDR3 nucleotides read TGCGCCAGCAGCTTGGCGGCAGGGGGACTCGGTGAGACCCAGTTCTTC.

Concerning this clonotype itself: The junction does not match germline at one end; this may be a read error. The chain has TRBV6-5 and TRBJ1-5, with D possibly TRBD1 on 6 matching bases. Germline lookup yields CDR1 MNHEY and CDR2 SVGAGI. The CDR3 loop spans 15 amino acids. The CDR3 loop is CAGSTGTFSNRPQHF. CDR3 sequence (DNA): TGTGCCGGCAGCACCGGGACATTTAGCAATCGGCCCCAGCATTTT.

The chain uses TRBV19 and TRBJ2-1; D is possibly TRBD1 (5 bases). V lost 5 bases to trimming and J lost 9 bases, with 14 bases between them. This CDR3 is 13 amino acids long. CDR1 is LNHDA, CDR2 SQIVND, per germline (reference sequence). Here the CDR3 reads CASSPLLGVEQFF. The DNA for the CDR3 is TGTGCCAGTAGTCCCTTGCTAGGGGTTGAGCAGTTCTTC.

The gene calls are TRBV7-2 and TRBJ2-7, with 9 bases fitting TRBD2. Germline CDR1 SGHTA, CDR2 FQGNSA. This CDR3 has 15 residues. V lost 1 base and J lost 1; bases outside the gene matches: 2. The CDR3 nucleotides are TGTGCCAGCAGCTTAGTTACTAGCGGGTCCTACGAGCAGTACTTC. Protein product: CASSLVTSGSYEQYF.

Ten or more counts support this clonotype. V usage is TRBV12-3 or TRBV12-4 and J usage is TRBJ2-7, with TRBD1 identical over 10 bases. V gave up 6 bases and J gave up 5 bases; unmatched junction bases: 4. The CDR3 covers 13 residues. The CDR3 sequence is CASSRDRGDEQYF. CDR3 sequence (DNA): TGTGCCAGCAGCCGGGACAGGGGTGACGAGCAGTACTTC.